The 19 T cell receptor beta chains in this list originate from one sample, sequenced in a study of blood T cell repertoires in COVID-19 (dated by TCRdb to the early 2020s). The library was prepared using the immunoSEQ multiplex PCR assay. The table was pulled from immuneACCESS by TCRdb, which kept in-frame rearrangements only. Such tables lose some clones; where checked, under half of the loss comes from unresolved V genes, and the rest has no known cause. In all, the sample holds 200,000 to 300,000 clones, and around 86% of those were seen once. The top ten clonotypes cover about 3.3% of the sample. Specimen: PBMCs or T cells enriched from blood (not recorded which). The receptors stem from a woman aged 40 to 55 with acute COVID-19.

The CDR3 DNA follows: TGTGCCACCAGTGATACTCCGGGACAGGGGACCTACGAGCAGTACTTC. Translation gives CATSDTPGQGTYEQYF. The chain carries TRBV24-1 and TRBJ2-7; 10 nucleotides agree with TRBD1. CDR1 and CDR2 from the germline V gene are KGHDR and SFDVKD. The CDR3 covers 16 residues. J was trimmed by 2 bases and V by 3 bases; bases with no gene match: 6.

A remark on this clone: Sequence at one end of the junction differs from germline and may be a read error. The rearrangement links TRBV29-1 to TRBJ1-2; 8 bases match TRBD1. Germline values: CDR1 SQVTM, CDR2 ANQGSEA. This CDR3 has 9 amino acids. This CDR3 is CSASNRGAF. The CDR3 DNA reads as TGCAGCGCCTCAAACAGGGGGGCCTTC.

This clone came up a few times. This chain uses TRBV25-1 with TRBJ2-3; D not certain. Between the trimmed V and J ends, which lost 2 bases and 0 bases, there was a span of 3 bases. Germline loops: CDR1 MGHDK, CDR2 SYGVNS. The length of the CDR3 is 13 residues. The CDR3 loop is CASSEISTDTQYF. CDR3 nucleotides: TGTGCCAGCAGTGAAATAAGCACAGATACGCAGTATTTT.

The V gene is TRBV7-9, the J gene TRBJ2-1, with 7 bases aligning to TRBD2. The germline V gene has CDR1 SEHNR and CDR2 FQNEAQ (reference sequence). Unmatched junction bases numbered 8, after V lost 1 base and J lost 8 bases. The CDR3 is made up of 15 amino acids. The CDR3 DNA is TGTGCCAGCAGCTTAGACGCGGGAGTGCTTGATGAGCAGTTCTTC. Protein product: CASSLDAGVLDEQFF.

J is TRBJ1-5 and V is TRBV2; maybe TRBD1 (5 bases). Per germline, CDR1 SNHLY and CDR2 FYNNEI. Trimming took off 2 bases at V and 0 bases at J, with 11 bases between the two ends. The CDR3 sequence is 16 residues long. CDR3 coding DNA: TGTGCCAGCAGTGAACTTCTACAGGCTAGCAATCAGCCCCAGCATTTT. Translating it yields CASSELLQASNQPQHF.

Here the CDR3 DNA reads TGTGCCAGCAGGTCCCTAGGGAACACCGGGGAGCTGTTTTTT. As protein: CASRSLGNTGELFF. The chain carries TRBV11-3 and TRBJ2-2; unclear D gene. Looked up from germline, CDR1 is SGHNT and CDR2 is YENEEA. The ends were cut back, 6 bases at V and 1 base at J, with 9 bases in the middle. This CDR3 spans 14 amino acids. The variable domain in full, with the rest retrieved from reference TRBV11-3 and TRBJ2-2, is EAGVVQSPRYKIIEKKQPVAFWCNPISGHNTLYWYLQNLGQGPELLIRYENEEAVDDSQLPKDRFSAERLKGVDSTLKIQPAELGDSAVYLCASRSLGNTGELFFGEGSRLTVL.

The rearrangement uses TRBV24-1 and TRBJ2-5; tentative D call: TRBD1 (8 bases). This CDR3 contains 11 residues. The V and J ends lost 12 bases and 5 bases respectively, with 12 bases between them. Per germline, CDR1 KGHDR and CDR2 SFDVKD. The CDR3 nucleotides read TGTGCCGCACAGGGGGGGGAGACCCAGTACTTC. Translation: CAAQGGETQYF.

The chain employs TRBV7-2 and TRBJ2-1, with D perhaps TRBD2 (6 bases). V gave up 5 bases and J gave up 9 bases, with 20 bases separating them. The CDR3 is 15 residues long. Looked up from germline, CDR1 is SGHTA and CDR2 is FQGNSA. The CDR3 DNA follows: TGTGCCAGCAGCCTCAGCGGGCCGGCGGGGAGTGAGCAGTTCTTC. Translation gives CASSLSGPAGSEQFF.

The chain uses TRBV2 and TRBJ2-7, with 7 bases matching TRBD1. CDR3 length equals 15 residues. The junction had 8 bases not matched to a gene; V was cut back by 4 bases and J by 2 bases. Germline loops: CDR1 SNHLY, CDR2 FYNNEI. The CDR3: CASSADRVTTYEQYF. The CDR3 DNA reads TGTGCCAGCAGTGCTGACAGGGTAACCACCTACGAGCAGTACTTC.

The rearrangement links TRBV14 to TRBJ2-7; 8 bases align to TRBD1. CDR1 is SGHDN and CDR2 is FVKESK in the germline V gene. V shed 0 bases and J 5 bases; nucleotides not matched to a gene: 6. The CDR3 covers 15 residues. CDR3 DNA: TGTGCCAGCAGCCAAGACGGTGGACAGGGCCACGAGCAGTACTTC. It is translated as CASSQDGGQGHEQYF. Full variable domain (outside the CDR3, taken from reference TRBV14 and TRBJ2-7): EAGVTQFPSHSVIEKGQTVTLRCDPISGHDNLYWYRRVMGKEIKFLLHFVKESKQDESGMPNNRFLAERTGGTYSTLKVQPAELEDSGVYFCASSQDGGQGHEQYFGPGTRLTVT.

The chain has TRBV2 and TRBJ1-1; 10 bases match TRBD1. Germline lookup yields CDR1 SNHLY and CDR2 FYNNEI. The ends lost 6 bases at V and 6 bases at J; junction bases unmatched: 7. The CDR3 contains 14 residues. CDR3 sequence: CASSRRQGAAEAFF. The CDR3 nucleotides are TGTGCCAGCAGCAGGAGACAGGGGGCCGCTGAAGCTTTCTTT.

The CDR3 protein is CATSDTTGGNYGYTF. CDR3 bases: TGTGCCACCAGTGACACTACAGGGGGTAACTATGGCTACACCTTC. The chain is built from TRBV24-1 and TRBJ1-2; TRBD1 agrees at 8 bases. Trimming removed 4 bases from V and 1 base from J; junction bases left unmatched: 4. This CDR3 contains 15 residues. Germline CDR1 and CDR2: KGHDR and SFDVKD.

This rearrangement joins TRBV3-1 (or the pseudogene TRBV3-2) to TRBJ2-1; no definite D call. Germline V gives CDR1 LGHDT, CDR2 YNNKEL (reference sequence). Trimming left V 0 bases short and J 6 bases short, with 6 bases between. The CDR3 is 13 residues long. CDR3 residues: CASSQDLLNEQFF. CDR3 bases: TGTGCCAGCAGCCAAGATTTACTCAATGAGCAGTTCTTC.

Here the CDR3 reads CASSSLAGGVNEQFF. CDR3 DNA sequence: TGTGCCAGCAGTTCCCTAGCGGGAGGTGTTAATGAGCAGTTCTTC. The rearrangement links TRBV27 to TRBJ2-1; 11 bases fit TRBD2. Per the germline V gene, CDR1 is MNHEY and CDR2 is SMNVEV (reference sequence). CDR3 length: 15 residues. Unmatched junction bases numbered 6, after V lost 4 bases and J lost 7 bases.

The V and J genes are TRBV27 and TRBJ2-2; a possible D gene is TRBD2 (7 bases). Trimming pared 5 bases from V and 2 bases from J, leaving 18 bases between. The CDR3 has 17 residues. Germline-derived CDR1 and CDR2 are MNHEY and SMNVEV (reference sequence). CDR3 DNA: TGTGCCAGCAGTCAGACAGGACTAGGAAGAAACACCGGGGAGCTGTTTTTT. Its protein product is CASSQTGLGRNTGELFF.

The chain uses TRBV7-2 and TRBJ2-7, with D possibly being TRBD2 (6 bases). Germline assignment: CDR1 SGHTA and CDR2 FQGNSA. CDR3 length: 16 residues. V was shortened by 0 bases and J by 2 bases, with 14 bases between the two germline ends. The CDR3: CASSLARVAEAYEQYF. The CDR3, as DNA: TGTGCCAGCAGCTTAGCGCGAGTAGCGGAGGCCTACGAGCAGTACTTC. The full variable domain, rest sourced from reference TRBV7-2 and TRBJ2-7, is GAGVSQSPSNKVTEKGKDVELRCDPISGHTALYWYRQSLGQGLEFLIYFQGNSAPDKSGLPSDRFSAERTGGSVSTLTIQRTQQEDSAVYLCASSLARVAEAYEQYFGPGTRLTVT.

This clone has a handful of counts. The rearrangement uses TRBV29-1 and TRBJ1-1, with unresolved D. Germline V gene data show CDR1 as SQVTM and CDR2 as ANQGSEA. The length of the CDR3 is 12 residues. With 7 bases removed from V and 1 base from J, the gap between germline ends came to 10 bases. CDR3 DNA: TGCAGCGCCCTAGACGGGAACACTGAAGCTTTCTTT. It is translated as CSALDGNTEAFF.

Comment on this clone: The same CDR3 is also encoded by other DNA sequences in this sample. This chain uses TRBV7-9 with TRBJ1-2, with D uncertain. The V and J ends lost 4 bases and 3 bases respectively, with 9 bases between them. The length of the CDR3 is 13 residues. CDR1 SEHNR and CDR2 FQNEAQ come from the germline V gene (reference sequence). CDR3 sequence: CASSSRVDYGYTF. Written as DNA, the CDR3 is TGTGCCAGCAGCTCGAGGGTTGACTATGGCTACACCTTC.

The rearrangement links TRBV9 to TRBJ2-7; 7 nucleotides align to TRBD1. The CDR3 totals 13 residues. Per the germline V gene, CDR1 is SGDLS and CDR2 is YYNGEE. Trimming removed 4 bases from V and 5 bases from J; junction bases left unmatched: 6. The CDR3 loop is CASSRDSLDEQYF. CDR3 in DNA: TGTGCCAGCAGCAGGGACAGCTTAGACGAGCAGTACTTC.